Following are 30 T cell receptor beta chains from one sample sequenced in a study of control samples from healthy donors and cancer patients. Some clones are missing from TCRdb's copy, which holds only in-frame ones; the method was immunoSEQ multiplex PCR. The sample shows over 100,000 clones, roughly 91% of them seen only once. What was sequenced was blood. Every receptor here comes from a woman between 45 and 65 years old in good health.

The V gene is TRBV7-2, the J gene TRBJ2-3; D is ambiguous. This CDR3 spans 15 amino acids. The V and J ends lost 6 bases and 4 bases respectively, with 17 bases between them. The germline gives CDR1 SGHTA, CDR2 FQGNSA. CDR3 DNA: TGTGCCAGCAGTTTTCATAAACTGGGTTCAGATACGCAGTATTTT. It specifies CASSFHKLGSDTQYF. The full variable domain, with the rest looked up from reference TRBV7-2 and TRBJ2-3, is GAGVSQSPSNKVTEKGKDVELRCDPISGHTALYWYRQSLGQGLEFLIYFQGNSAPDKSGLPSDRFSAERTGGSVSTLTIQRTQQEDSAVYLCASSFHKLGSDTQYFGPGTRLTVL.

The chain joins TRBV5-1 to TRBJ2-2; TRBD2 matches 10 bases. The trim removed 7 bases at V and 5 bases at J, leaving 11 bases unmatched. This CDR3 comprises 16 residues. Germline CDR1 and CDR2: SGHRS and YFSETQ. The CDR3 loop is CASRSQASGRTGELFF. CDR3 coding DNA: TGCGCCAGCCGGTCCCAGGCTAGCGGGAGAACCGGGGAGCTGTTTTTT.

The chain combines TRBV7-8 with TRBJ2-3; D is unclear. Germline CDR1 and CDR2: SGHVS and FQNEAQ. The CDR3 has 19 amino acids. The germline V and J ends were trimmed by 2 bases and 2 bases, with 23 bases remaining between them. The CDR3 DNA is TGTGCCAGCAGCTTACCGATTGCATATAGGGTGTGGGACACAGATACGCAGTATTTT. Protein product: CASSLPIAYRVWDTDTQYF. Full variable domain (remainder filled in from reference TRBV7-8 and TRBJ2-3): GAGVSQSPRYKVAKRGQDVALRCDPISGHVSLFWYQQALGQGPEFLTYFQNEAQLDKSGLPSDRFFAERPEGSVSTLKIQRTQQEDSAVYLCASSLPIAYRVWDTDTQYFGPGTRLTVL.

This chain joins TRBV9 and TRBJ2-5; D is unresolved. V was pared by 0 bases and J by 12 bases, with 6 bases between. The CDR3 runs 10 residues. Germline V gene lookup returns CDR1 SGDLS and CDR2 YYNGEE. This CDR3 is CASSVVREYF. The DNA for the CDR3 is TGTGCCAGCAGCGTAGTTCGGGAGTACTTC.

This clone was recorded only once. The V gene is TRBV12-1, the J gene TRBJ2-1; TRBD2, as called in the table, went unchecked against the DNA. TRBV12-1 is deemed a pseudogene. This CDR3 spans 16 amino acids. The CDR3 region is CASSRHFVAGDNEQFF. In DNA form, the CDR3 reads TGTGCCAGCAGCCGACATTTTGTAGCGGGAGACAATGAGCAGTTCTTC.

The chain links TRBV7-8 to TRBJ1-4, with 7 bases matching TRBD1. Trimming cost V 4 bases and J 3 bases; bases outside gene matches: 5. The germline gives CDR1 SGHVS, CDR2 FQNEAQ. The CDR3 totals 15 residues. This CDR3 is CASSSMGQPNEKLFF. CDR3 sequence (DNA): TGTGCCAGCAGCTCCATGGGACAGCCTAATGAAAAACTGTTTTTT.

This chain joins TRBV11-2 and TRBJ1-6; D may be TRBD1 (5 bases). Germline V gene lookup returns CDR1 SGHAT and CDR2 FQNNGV. The CDR3 spans 15 residues. V lost 5 bases to trimming and J lost 7 bases, with 15 bases between them. CDR3 nucleotide sequence: TGTGCCAGCAGCCCCCGGACACAGGCCAATTCACCCCTCCACTTT. Translating it yields CASSPRTQANSPLHF.

This chain links TRBV4-3 with TRBJ2-1; TRBD2 matches at 9 bases. Trimming at V came to 2 bases and at J to 6 bases, leaving 8 bases not matched to a gene. This CDR3 comprises 16 residues. CDR1 is LGHNA and CDR2 is YSLEER in the germline V gene. CDR3: CASSQPPGTSFNEQFF. In DNA, the CDR3 is TGCGCCAGCAGCCAACCGCCCGGGACTAGCTTCAATGAGCAGTTCTTC.

J is TRBJ2-3 and V is TRBV5-6; D unclear. Germline CDR1 and CDR2: SGHDT and YYEEEE. The CDR3 consists of 15 residues. Deletions cut 2 bases from V and 0 bases from J, with 10 bases between. The CDR3 spells CASSFERTSTDTQYF. For the CDR3, the DNA is TGTGCCAGCAGCTTTGAGCGCACTAGCACAGATACGCAGTATTTT.

The sample holds one count of this clone. The chain links TRBV9 to TRBJ2-3; D unclear. Germline CDR1 is SGDLS and CDR2 is YYNGEE. The CDR3 has 13 residues. V was trimmed by 9 bases and J by 0 bases, leaving 11 bases between them. The CDR3 reads CATIGSSTDTQYF. Written as DNA, the CDR3 is TGTGCCACCATCGGGTCTAGCACAGATACGCAGTATTTT. The variable domain in full, with the rest retrieved from reference TRBV9 and TRBJ2-3, is DSGVTQTPKHLITATGQRVTLRCSPRSGDLSVYWYQQSLDQGLQFLIQYYNGEERAKGNILERFSAQQFPDLHSELNLSSLELGDSALYFCATIGSSTDTQYFGPGTRLTVL.

V usage is TRBV25-1 and J usage is TRBJ2-3; no reliable D call. CDR1 MGHDK and CDR2 SYGVNS come from the germline V gene. This CDR3 is built from 13 residues. The V gene lost 1 base and the J gene lost 5 bases, with 7 bases spanning the gap. This CDR3 is CASSEWVRDTQYF. In DNA form, the CDR3 reads TGTGCCAGCAGTGAATGGGTAAGAGATACGCAGTATTTT.

The chain uses TRBV6-6 and TRBJ2-7, with 7 bases identical to TRBD1. Germline assignment: CDR1 MNHNY and CDR2 SVGAGI (reference sequence). Trimming removed 5 bases from V and 6 bases from J; junction bases left unmatched: 7. The CDR3 contains 13 residues. CDR3 in amino acids: CASSPRQGGEQYF. In nucleotides, the CDR3 is TGTGCCAGCAGTCCCAGACAGGGTGGCGAGCAGTACTTC.

V and J are TRBV6-6 and TRBJ1-6; D is unresolved. This CDR3 region has 13 residues. CDR1 and CDR2 (germline): MNHNY, SVGAGI (reference sequence). The V end lost 7 bases, the J end lost 9 bases, and 13 bases lay between the germline ends. CDR3 loop: CASTSLEASPLHF. CDR3 coding DNA: TGTGCCAGCACCTCCCTCGAGGCTTCACCCCTCCACTTT.

This chain connects TRBV4-3 to TRBJ2-2, with TRBD2 matching 9 bases. The V gene end was trimmed by 0 bases and the J gene end by 6 bases; junction bases not matched to a gene: 5. In germline, CDR1 is LGHNA, CDR2 YSLEER. CDR3 length: 16 amino acids. CDR3 coding DNA: TGCGCCAGCAGCCAAGATCGGGGACTAGCATCCGGGGAGCTGTTTTTT. Translating it yields CASSQDRGLASGELFF.

V usage is TRBV14 and J usage is TRBJ2-1; a possible D gene is TRBD2 (7 bases). There are 17 residues in the CDR3. V shed 3 bases and J shed 10 bases, with 25 bases lying between them. Germline V CDR1 and CDR2: SGHDN, FVKESK. The CDR3 nucleotides are TGTGCCAGCAGCCAGACCCCTAGTTGGGGGGGGGCCGACGAGCAGTTCTTC. It specifies CASSQTPSWGGADEQFF.

This clone was found once. This chain links TRBV4-1 with TRBJ1-4; possibly TRBD1 for D (5 bases). Per the germline V gene, CDR1 is MGHRA and CDR2 is YSYEKL. With 5 bases removed from V and 7 bases from J, the gap between germline ends came to 11 bases. This CDR3 is built from 13 residues. DNA of the CDR3: TGCGCCAGCAGCTCCCGACAGAGTGAAAAACTGTTTTTT. Amino acids: CASSSRQSEKLFF.

This clone was counted between two and nine times. The genes are TRBV6-2 or TRBV6-3 and TRBJ1-2; D gene unclear. V was shortened by 2 bases and J by 3 bases, with 10 bases between the two germline ends. CDR3 length: 14 amino acids. Germline CDR1 and CDR2: MNHEY and SVGEGT. CDR3 loop: CASSYPSGDYGYTF. DNA of the CDR3: TGTGCCAGCAGTTACCCCTCAGGAGACTATGGCTACACCTTC.

This clone was seen only once. The chain employs TRBV5-6 and TRBJ2-1; D is unresolved. The CDR3 consists of 15 residues. Trimming removed 4 bases from V and 9 bases from J, with 20 bases in between. Looked up from germline, CDR1 is SGHDT and CDR2 is YYEEEE. This chain's CDR3 is CASSRLWPFGSEQFF. The CDR3 DNA follows: TGTGCCAGCAGCCGTTTGTGGCCCTTCGGAAGTGAGCAGTTCTTC.

Ten or more counts support this clone. This chain links TRBV6-2 or TRBV6-3 with TRBJ2-7, with 7 positions matching TRBD2. Germline CDR1 and CDR2: MNHEY and SVGEGT. The CDR3 contains 15 residues. Trimming removed 5 bases from V and 5 bases from J; junction bases left unmatched: 12. CDR3 DNA: TGTGCCAGCAGTCTCCTGGGAGGGCTCAACCACGAGCAGTACGTC. Translation: CASSLLGGLNHEQYV.

V gene TRBV4-1 combines with J gene TRBJ1-2; no definite D call. The ends were cut back, 5 bases at V and 5 bases at J, with 9 bases in the middle. This CDR3 is 12 amino acids long. Per germline, CDR1 MGHRA and CDR2 YSYEKL. This chain's CDR3 is CASSESSYGYTF. The CDR3 bases are TGCGCCAGCAGCGAGAGCTCTTATGGCTACACCTTC.

The chain employs TRBV7-9 and TRBJ1-4, with 9 positions matching TRBD1. With 5 bases clipped from V and 5 bases from J, the junction kept 3 bases outside the gene matches. This CDR3 is built from 14 residues. Germline V lookup: CDR1 SEHNR, CDR2 FQNEAQ (reference sequence). CDR3 residues: CASSSDRGNEKLFF. CDR3 DNA sequence: TGTGCCAGCAGCAGCGACAGGGGGAATGAAAAACTGTTTTTT.

The chain recombines TRBV5-1 with TRBJ1-1; TRBD1 is a possible D gene (5 bases). Between the trimmed V and J ends, which lost 1 base and 7 bases, there was a span of 14 bases. Per germline, CDR1 SGHRS and CDR2 YFSETQ. The CDR3 consists of 14 residues. The CDR3 nucleotides are TGCGCCAGCAGCTTGTTTCAGGGTTGGGATGAAGCTTTCTTT. Protein sequence: CASSLFQGWDEAFF.

This clone was observed a few times. The chain recombines TRBV4-1 with TRBJ2-6, with TRBD2 matching over 7 bases. V shed 4 bases and J 4 bases; nucleotides not matched to a gene: 10. The CDR3 is 17 amino acids. CDR1 is MGHRA, CDR2 YSYEKL, per germline. This chain's CDR3 is CASSRVAGAPGANVLTF. Written as DNA, the CDR3 is TGCGCCAGCAGCCGGGTTGCGGGAGCGCCGGGGGCCAACGTCCTGACTTTC.

V and J are TRBV6-1 and TRBJ2-7, with 7 bases aligning to TRBD1. Germline V gives CDR1 MNHNS, CDR2 SASEGT. This CDR3 is built from 16 residues. The ends lost 4 bases at V and 0 bases at J; junction bases unmatched: 9. The DNA for the CDR3 is TGTGCCAGCAGTGTATGGGGCGACAGGGTCTCCTACGAGCAGTACTTC. This codes for CASSVWGDRVSYEQYF.

This chain links TRBV5-6 with TRBJ2-1, with TRBD2 matching over 8 bases. Germline V gene lookup returns CDR1 SGHDT and CDR2 YYEEEE. This CDR3 is built from 13 residues. The V gene end was trimmed by 1 base and the J gene end by 6 bases; junction bases not matched to a gene: 0. This CDR3 is CASSLTSGNEQFF. CDR3 coding DNA: TGTGCCAGCAGCTTGACTAGCGGCAATGAGCAGTTCTTC.

The V and J genes are TRBV14 and TRBJ2-5; 9 bases map to TRBD1. This CDR3 is 17 amino acids long. Germline trimming cut 2 bases from V and 5 bases from J; bases unmatched to any gene: 12. CDR1 SGHDN and CDR2 FVKESK come from the germline V gene. DNA of the CDR3: TGTGCCAGCAGCCAACCCCCGGGACAGGGTATTTTGGAGACCCAGTACTTC. It codes for CASSQPPGQGILETQYF.

The chain employs TRBV5-6 and TRBJ1-6, with a possible D match to TRBD1 (5 bases). CDR1 and CDR2 (germline): SGHDT, YYEEEE. The length of the CDR3 is 14 residues. Deletions cut 2 bases from V and 10 bases from J, with 13 bases between. As DNA, the CDR3 is TGTGCCAGCAGCTTCGAGAGGGGCGACTCACCCCTCCACTTT. Protein: CASSFERGDSPLHF. The complete variable domain, with remaining parts taken from reference TRBV5-6 and TRBJ1-6, reads DAGVTQSPTHLIKTRGQQVTLRCSPKSGHDTVSWYQQALGQGPQFIFQYYEEEERQRGNFPDRFSGHQFPNYSSELNVNALLLGDSALYLCASSFERGDSPLHFGNGTRLTVT.

V gene TRBV6-5 combines with J gene TRBJ2-7; D is perhaps TRBD1 or TRBD2 (5 bases each). This CDR3 region has 14 residues. Trimming removed 2 bases from V and 1 base from J, with 9 bases in between. The germline V gene has CDR1 MNHEY and CDR2 SVGAGI. CDR3 region: CASSYRGPSYEQYF. Written as DNA, the CDR3 is TGTGCCAGCAGTTACCGGGGACCGTCCTACGAGCAGTACTTC.

The chain combines TRBV2 with TRBJ2-7, with a weak D call TRBD2 (5 bases). Germline CDR1 SNHLY, CDR2 FYNNEI. CDR3 length: 15 residues. V gave up 6 bases and J gave up 1 base, with 16 bases separating them. Here the CDR3 DNA reads TGTGCCAGCAGATACGGACTCGACTATTCCTACGAGCAGTACTTC. Amino acid sequence: CASRYGLDYSYEQYF.

The chain employs TRBV7-3 and TRBJ1-6, with unresolved D. This CDR3 comprises 12 residues. From germline, CDR1 is SGHTA and CDR2 FQGTGA. The V end was cut by 5 bases, the J end by 6 bases, with 5 bases between. This CDR3 reads CASSQPNSPLHF. The CDR3 DNA reads as TGTGCCAGCAGCCAGCCTAATTCACCCCTCCACTTT. The entire variable domain, with the rest obtained from reference TRBV7-3 and TRBJ1-6, is as follows: GAGVSQTPSNKVTEKGKYVELRCDPISGHTALYWYRQSLGQGPEFLIYFQGTGAADDSGLPNDRFFAVRPEGSVSTLKIQRTERGDSAVYLCASSQPNSPLHFGNGTRLTVT.